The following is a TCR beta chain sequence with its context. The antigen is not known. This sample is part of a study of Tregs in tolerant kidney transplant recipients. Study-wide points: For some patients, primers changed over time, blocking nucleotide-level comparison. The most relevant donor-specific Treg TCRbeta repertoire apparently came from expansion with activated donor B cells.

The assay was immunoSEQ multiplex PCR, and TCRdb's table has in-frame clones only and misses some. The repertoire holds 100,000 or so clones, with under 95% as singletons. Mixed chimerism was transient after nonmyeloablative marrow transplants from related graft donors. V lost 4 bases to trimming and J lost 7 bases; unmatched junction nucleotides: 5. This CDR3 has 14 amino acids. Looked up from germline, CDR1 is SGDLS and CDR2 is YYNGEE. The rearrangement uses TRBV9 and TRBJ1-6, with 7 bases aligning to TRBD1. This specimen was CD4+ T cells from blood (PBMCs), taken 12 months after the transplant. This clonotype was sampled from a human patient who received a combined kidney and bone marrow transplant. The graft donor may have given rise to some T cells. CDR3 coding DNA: TGTGCCAGCAGCACAAGGGACAGAAATTCACCCCTCCACTTT. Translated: CASSTRDRNSPLHF.